This T cell receptor (beta chain) was sequenced in a study of preoperative IRX-2 immunotherapy in early breast cancer. The table came from immunoSEQ multiplex PCR; TCRdb's copy has only in-frame clones and leaves some out. The data contain 20,000 to 30,000 clones, about four fifths of them singletons. Treatment: preoperative locoregional IRX-2 cytokine immunotherapy. Patients received preoperative, locoregional IRX-2 cytokine immunotherapy in a phase Ib study. CDR3 length equals 13 residues. Trimming took off 0 bases at V and 9 bases at J, with 6 bases between the two ends. From germline, CDR1 is MNHGY and CDR2 SAAAGT.

This chain joins TRBV6-8 and TRBJ1-6; no clear D. Material: lymph node tissue, obtained before IRX-2 immunotherapy. This TCR derives from a human donor with breast cancer. The CDR3 loop reads CASSYSEGSPLHF. The CDR3 DNA reads as TGTGCCAGCAGTTACTCTGAGGGTTCACCCCTCCACTTT.